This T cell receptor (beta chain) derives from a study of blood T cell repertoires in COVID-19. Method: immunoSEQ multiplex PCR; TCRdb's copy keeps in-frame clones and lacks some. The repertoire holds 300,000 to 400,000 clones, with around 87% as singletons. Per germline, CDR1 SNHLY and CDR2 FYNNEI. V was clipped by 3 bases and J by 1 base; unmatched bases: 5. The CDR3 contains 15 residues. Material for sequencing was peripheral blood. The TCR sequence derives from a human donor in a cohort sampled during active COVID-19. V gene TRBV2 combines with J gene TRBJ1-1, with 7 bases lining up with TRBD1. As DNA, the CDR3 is TGTGCCAGCAGTGAGGACAGGATTTCGAACACTGAAGCTTTCTTT. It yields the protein CASSEDRISNTEAFF.